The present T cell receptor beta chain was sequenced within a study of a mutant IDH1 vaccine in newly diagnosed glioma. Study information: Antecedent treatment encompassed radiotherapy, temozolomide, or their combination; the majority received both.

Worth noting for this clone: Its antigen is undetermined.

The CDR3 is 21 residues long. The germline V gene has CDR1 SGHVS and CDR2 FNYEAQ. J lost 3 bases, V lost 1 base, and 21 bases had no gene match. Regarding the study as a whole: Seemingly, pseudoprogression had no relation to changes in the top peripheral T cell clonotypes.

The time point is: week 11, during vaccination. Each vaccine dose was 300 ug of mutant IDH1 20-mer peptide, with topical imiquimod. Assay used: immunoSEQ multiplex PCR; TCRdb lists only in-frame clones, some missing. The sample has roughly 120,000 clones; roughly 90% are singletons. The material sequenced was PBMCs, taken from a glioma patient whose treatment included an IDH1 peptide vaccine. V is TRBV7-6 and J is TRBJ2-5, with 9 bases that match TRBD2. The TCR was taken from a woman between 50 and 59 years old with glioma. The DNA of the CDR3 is TGTGCCAGCAGCTTAGAGCCCTGGCCTCCATCGTTCGTAGCGGGAGAAGAGACCCAGTACTTC. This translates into CASSLEPWPPSFVAGEETQYF.